This T cell receptor (beta chain) came from a study of neurological immune-mediated disorders (dated by TCRdb to the late 2010s). Turning to the overall study: Peripheral blood TCR-beta repertoires from patients with HTLV-I-associated myelopathy (HAM/TSP), patients with multiple sclerosis, and healthy controls were compared in the study using UMI-based sequencing. The cohort included approximately 70 subjects: approximately 15 with HAM/TSP, approximately 35 with multiple sclerosis, and 20 healthy controls. The approximately 100 TCR-beta libraries included longitudinal samples, technical triplicates and paired sorted CD4+ and CD8+ T-cell subsets alongside PBMC samples. Longitudinal HAM/TSP donors and healthy donors each had 3 time-points at intervals of roughly 3-40 months.

CDR1 SGHDN and CDR2 FVKESK were looked up in the germline V gene. The CDR3 goes from the cysteine to the phenylalanine over 14 residues. The CDR3 DNA has 42 bases and is translated from base 1. The germline ends are 15 bases apart after V is trimmed by 4 bases and J by 5 bases. This clonotype was observed a handful of times. The clone's antigen remains unknown. No per-base quality is available; no much larger clone lies one base away. General findings and caveats noted by the study authors: TCR clonal expansion was greatest in HAM/TSP patients and smallest in MS patients, who ranked below even healthy controls. No identical CDR3 amino acid sequences were found to be shared among expanded clones across subjects, suggesting that TCR-beta repertoires were private in all groups.

This specimen's time point label, interpreted: longitudinal time-point 1 (baseline). The healthy controls were volunteers from a blood bank in Maryland, USA. Unsorted PBMC libraries were generated from 2 million PBMCs stored in RNAlater at -80 °C until RNA extraction. PBMCs were separated from peripheral blood using Ficoll-Hypaque density gradient centrifugation and then cryopreserved in liquid nitrogen. cDNA synthesis used template-switch 5'RACE with a primer carrying a 10-nucleotide random unique molecular identifier tagging each TCR transcript. Over 180 million TCR-beta sequences, covering 15-18 subjects, were produced in each sequencing run. The RNeasy kit was used for extraction of total RNA. The KAPA Real-time Library Amplification kit was used to amplify TCR-beta VDJ regions with primers for the TCR constant region and the 5'RACE anchor. A first PCR added sample indexes and Illumina adaptors, after which a second PCR increased the library yield. The roughly 650 bp TCR product was size-selected on a 2% E-gel SizeSelection system after Ampure bead purification. Before pooling, library quality was assessed on a Bioanalyzer, concentration was determined with Qubit, and library quantification was performed with the Kapa Library Quantification kit. An Illumina HiSeq 2500 was used to sequence the libraries paired-end at 2 x 150 bp. To increase sequence diversity, about 23-30% phiX was spiked into each library pool. The study's processing was this. Quality-filtered reads were processed with the UMI-based MiGEC pipeline, and over 90% of raw TCR sequences were removed by the MiGEC pipeline during error correction. IMGT germline references were used for alignment of VDJ genes, and clonotypes were defined by a unique CDR3 amino acid sequence together with V-J genes. VDJtools evaluated clonal expansion, Shannon diversity and CDR3 relatedness (CalcPairwiseDistances, ClusterSamples); CLCbio workbench built phylogenetic trees. A clone was classed as expanded if it had 8 or more unique UMIs, a cutoff based on coefficient-of-variation modelling across technical triplicates. TCRdb's own reprocessing of the public reads used fastp at Q25 and MiXCR and kept productive beta chains. Identical CDR3 protein sequences are pooled into one entry, listed with their most common genes and DNA. The V and J calls and clone size come from TCRdb's table, not from the authors' own analysis. This sample gives 64,000 or so distinct CDR3 sequences in total; about a tenth of them show up just once. Jointly, the top ten make up roughly 9% of the sample.

Input material: PBMCs. The clonotype was recovered from a man aged 25-40 years in good health. The sequence links TRBV14 to TRBJ2-7; perhaps TRBD1 is the D gene, with 6 bases matching. The DNA reads TGTGCCAGCAGCCCGTACCAGGGGTCCCACGAGCAGTACTTC. This sequence encodes CASSPYQGSHEQYF.